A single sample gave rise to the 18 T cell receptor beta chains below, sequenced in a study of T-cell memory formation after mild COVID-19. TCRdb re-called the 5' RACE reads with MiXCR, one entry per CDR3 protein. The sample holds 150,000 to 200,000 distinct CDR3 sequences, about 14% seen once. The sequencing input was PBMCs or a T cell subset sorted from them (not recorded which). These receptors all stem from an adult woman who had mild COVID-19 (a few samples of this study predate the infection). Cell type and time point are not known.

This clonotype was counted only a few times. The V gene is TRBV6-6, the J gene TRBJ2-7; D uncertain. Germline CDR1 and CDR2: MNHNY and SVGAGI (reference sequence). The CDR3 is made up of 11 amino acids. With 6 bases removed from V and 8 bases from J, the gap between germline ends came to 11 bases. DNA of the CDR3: TGTGCCAGCAGCCCGGCTCAACAGCAGTACTTC. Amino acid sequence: CASSPAQQQYF.

CDR3 sequence reads: CASRDSGTNTGELFF. In nucleotides, the CDR3 is TGTGCCAGCCGCGATAGCGGAACGAACACCGGGGAGCTGTTTTTT. The chain couples TRBV3-1 to TRBJ2-2, with D perhaps TRBD2 (6 bases). V lost 8 bases and J 0 bases, leaving 13 bases between the germline ends. Germline V gene lookup returns CDR1 LGHDT and CDR2 YNNKEL (reference sequence). The CDR3 loop spans 15 amino acids.

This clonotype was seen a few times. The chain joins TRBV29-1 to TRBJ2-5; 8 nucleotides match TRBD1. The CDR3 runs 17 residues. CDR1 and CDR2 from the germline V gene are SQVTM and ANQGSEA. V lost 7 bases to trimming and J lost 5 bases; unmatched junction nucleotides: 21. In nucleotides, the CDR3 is TGCAGCGCGGGGGCTCTGGTTGGGGACAGGCCGGGTGAGACCCAGTACTTC. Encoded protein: CSAGALVGDRPGETQYF. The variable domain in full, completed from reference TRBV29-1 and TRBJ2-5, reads SAVISQKPSRDICQRGTSLTIQCQVDSQVTMMFWYRQQPGQSLTLIATANQGSEATYESGFVIDKFPISRPNLTFSTLTVSNMSPEDSSIYLCSAGALVGDRPGETQYFGPGTRLLVL.

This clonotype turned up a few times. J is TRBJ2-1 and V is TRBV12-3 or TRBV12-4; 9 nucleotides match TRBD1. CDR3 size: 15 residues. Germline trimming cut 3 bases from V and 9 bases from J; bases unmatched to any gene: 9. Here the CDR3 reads CASSFAGTGIAEQFF. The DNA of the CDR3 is TGTGCCAGCAGTTTCGCCGGGACAGGGATTGCTGAGCAGTTCTTC.

CDR3 nucleotides: TGTGCCAGCAGCCCCAGGGGAAGGAACACTGAAGCTTTCTTT. It codes for CASSPRGRNTEAFF. The chain recombines TRBV9 with TRBJ1-1, with a possible D match to TRBD1 (6 bases). Germline CDR1 reads SGDLS; CDR2 reads YYNGEE. V lost 4 bases, J lost 1 base, and 11 bases lay in between. This CDR3 has 14 amino acids.

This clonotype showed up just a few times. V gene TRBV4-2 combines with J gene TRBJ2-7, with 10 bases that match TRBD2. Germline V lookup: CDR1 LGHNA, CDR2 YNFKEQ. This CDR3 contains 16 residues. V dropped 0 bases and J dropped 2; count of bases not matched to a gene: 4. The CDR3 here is CASSQDRLAGAYEQYF. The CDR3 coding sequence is TGTGCCAGCAGCCAAGATCGCCTAGCGGGAGCCTACGAGCAGTACTTC.

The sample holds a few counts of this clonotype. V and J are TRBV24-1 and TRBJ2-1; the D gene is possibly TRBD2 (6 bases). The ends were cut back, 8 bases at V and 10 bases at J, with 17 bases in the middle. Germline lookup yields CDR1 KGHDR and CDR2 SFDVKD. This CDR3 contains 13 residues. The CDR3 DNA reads TGTGCCACCAACGCCGGGGGTCTAAGGGAGCAGTTCTTC. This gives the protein CATNAGGLREQFF.

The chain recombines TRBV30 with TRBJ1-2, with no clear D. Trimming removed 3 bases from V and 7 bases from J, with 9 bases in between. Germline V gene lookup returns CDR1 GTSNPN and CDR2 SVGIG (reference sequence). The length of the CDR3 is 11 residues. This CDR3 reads CAWSRVTGYTF. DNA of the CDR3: TGTGCCTGGAGCCGAGTAACTGGCTACACCTTC.

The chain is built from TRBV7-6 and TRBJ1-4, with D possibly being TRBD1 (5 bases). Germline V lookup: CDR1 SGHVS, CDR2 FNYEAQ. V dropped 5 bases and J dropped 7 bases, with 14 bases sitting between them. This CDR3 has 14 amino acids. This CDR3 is CASSPREGSEKLFF. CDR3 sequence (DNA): TGTGCCAGCAGCCCCAGGGAGGGGAGTGAAAAACTGTTTTTT.

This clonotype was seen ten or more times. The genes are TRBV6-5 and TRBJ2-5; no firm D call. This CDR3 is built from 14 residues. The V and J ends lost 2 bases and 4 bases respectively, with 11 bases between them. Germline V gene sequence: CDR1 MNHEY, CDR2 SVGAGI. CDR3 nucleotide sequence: TGTGCCAGCAGTTACCACTTGGGTTTAGAGACCCAGTACTTC. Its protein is CASSYHLGLETQYF.

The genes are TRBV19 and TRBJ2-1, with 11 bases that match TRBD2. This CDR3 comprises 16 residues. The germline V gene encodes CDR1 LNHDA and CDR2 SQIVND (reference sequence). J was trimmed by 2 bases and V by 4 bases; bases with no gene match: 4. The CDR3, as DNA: TGTGCCAGTAGTAGACTAGCGGGAAGACCCTACAATGAGCAGTTCTTC. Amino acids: CASSRLAGRPYNEQFF.

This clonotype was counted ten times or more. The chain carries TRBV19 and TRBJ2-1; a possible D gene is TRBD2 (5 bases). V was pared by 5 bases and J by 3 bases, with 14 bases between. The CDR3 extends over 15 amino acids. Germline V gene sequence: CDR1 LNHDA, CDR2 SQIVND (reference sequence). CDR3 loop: CASSDRDRLYNEQFF. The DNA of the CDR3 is TGTGCCAGTAGTGACCGGGATAGACTCTACAATGAGCAGTTCTTC.

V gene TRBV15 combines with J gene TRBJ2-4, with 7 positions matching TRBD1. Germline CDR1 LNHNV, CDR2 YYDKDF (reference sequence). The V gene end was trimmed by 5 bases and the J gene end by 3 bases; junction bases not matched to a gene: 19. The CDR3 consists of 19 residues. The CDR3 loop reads CATSDPTGNPVKRKNIQYF. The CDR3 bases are TGTGCCACCAGCGACCCGACAGGGAATCCGGTCAAGCGCAAAAACATTCAGTACTTC.

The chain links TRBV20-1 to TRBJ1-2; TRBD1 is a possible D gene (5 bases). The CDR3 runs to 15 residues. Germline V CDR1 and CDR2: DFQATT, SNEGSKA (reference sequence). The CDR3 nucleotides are TGCAGGGCCCCCAGGCCGGTAGGGGTGAGGGATGGCTACACCTTC. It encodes CRAPRPVGVRDGYTF.

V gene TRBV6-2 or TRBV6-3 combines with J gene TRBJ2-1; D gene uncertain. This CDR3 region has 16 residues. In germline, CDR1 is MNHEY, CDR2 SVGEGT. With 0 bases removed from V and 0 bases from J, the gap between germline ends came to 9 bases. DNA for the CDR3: TGTGCCAGCAGTTACTCAGGGTATGGCTCCTACAATGAGCAGTTCTTC. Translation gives CASSYSGYGSYNEQFF.

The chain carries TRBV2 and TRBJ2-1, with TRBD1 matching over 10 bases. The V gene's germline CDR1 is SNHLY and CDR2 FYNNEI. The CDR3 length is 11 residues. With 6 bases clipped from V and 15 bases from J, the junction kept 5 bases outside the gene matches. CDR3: CASRPGQGPFF. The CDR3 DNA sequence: TGTGCCAGCAGACCGGGACAGGGGCCGTTCTTC.

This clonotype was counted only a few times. CDR3 nucleotides: TGTGCCAGCAGCTGGACAGGGGGCATCTACAATGAGCAGTTCTTC. It specifies CASSWTGGIYNEQFF. The chain has TRBV7-3 and TRBJ2-1, with 11 bases lining up with TRBD1. From germline, CDR1 is SGHTA and CDR2 FQGTGA. This CDR3 region has 15 residues. Trimming removed 4 bases from V and 3 bases from J; junction bases left unmatched: 2.

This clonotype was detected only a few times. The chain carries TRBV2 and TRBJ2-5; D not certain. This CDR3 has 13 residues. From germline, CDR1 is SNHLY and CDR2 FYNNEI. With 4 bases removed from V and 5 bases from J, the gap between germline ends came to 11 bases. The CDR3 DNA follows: TGTGCCAGCAGTGCTTCCTGGCGGGAGACCCAGTACTTC. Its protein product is CASSASWRETQYF. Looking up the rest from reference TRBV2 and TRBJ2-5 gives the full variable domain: EPEVTQTPSHQVTQMGQEVILRCVPISNHLYFYWYRQILGQKVEFLVSFYNNEISEKSEIFDDQFSVERPDGSNFTLKIRSTKLEDSAMYFCASSASWRETQYFGPGTRLLVL.